These 21 T cell receptor beta chains came from one sample sequenced in a study of T cells after somatic rescue of genetic block. The repertoire was sequenced with immunoSEQ multiplex PCR; TCRdb's copy has only in-frame clones and lacks some. The table shows about 68,000 clones, with 85% to 95% occurring only once. What was sequenced was peripheral blood mononuclear cells (PBMCs). Receptor source: a man in his forties.

The chain joins TRBV28 to TRBJ2-3; TRBD2 matches at 7 bases. This CDR3 comprises 13 residues. Germline lookup yields CDR1 MDHEN and CDR2 SYDVKM. The trim removed 7 bases at V and 9 bases at J, leaving 10 bases unmatched. The CDR3: CASMVGGPDTQYF. The CDR3 coding sequence is TGTGCCAGCATGGTGGGAGGGCCTGACACGCAGTATTTT.

This sequence joins TRBV7-6 and TRBJ2-2; D may match TRBD1 or TRBD2 (5 bases each). The CDR3 is 16 residues long. Germline CDR1 and CDR2: SGHVS and FNYEAQ. Trimming shortened V by 5 bases and J by 4 bases, and 17 bases separated the two germline ends. The CDR3 DNA reads TGTGCCAGCAGCCGGGATAGCAGGGTCACCACCGGGGAGCTGTTTTTT. The encoded protein is CASSRDSRVTTGELFF. The variable domain in full, completed from reference TRBV7-6 and TRBJ2-2, reads GAGVSQSPRYKVTKRGQDVALRCDPISGHVSLYWYRQALGQGPEFLTYFNYEAQQDKSGLPNDRFSAERPEGSISTLTIQRTEQRDSAMYRCASSRDSRVTTGELFFGEGSRLTVL.

The V call is TRBV5-1, the J call TRBJ2-2; no reliable D call. CDR1 SGHRS and CDR2 YFSETQ come from the germline V gene. The V gene lost 0 bases and the J gene lost 1 base, with 4 bases spanning the gap. CDR3 length: 14 amino acids. The DNA of the CDR3 is TGCGCCAGCAGCTTGGCCGGGAACACCGGGGAGCTGTTTTTT. Its translation is CASSLAGNTGELFF.

The chain couples TRBV5-1 to TRBJ2-7, with 10 nucleotides matching TRBD1. CDR3 length: 14 amino acids. Trimming at V came to 4 bases and at J to 5 bases, leaving 6 bases not matched to a gene. Looked up from germline, CDR1 is SGHRS and CDR2 is YFSETQ. The DNA for the CDR3 is TGCGCCAGCAGCATAGGACAGGGGGTCGACGAGCAGTACTTC. Its protein is CASSIGQGVDEQYF.

The J gene is TRBJ2-3, the V gene TRBV4-2; no clear D. Trimming removed 1 base at V and 11 bases at J, with 16 bases between. The CDR3 has 14 residues. Germline CDR1 reads LGHNA; CDR2 reads YNFKEQ. CDR3 nucleotide sequence: TGTGCCAGCAGCCAAGCAGTCTCCGCTTATGTGCAGTATTTT. It is translated as CASSQAVSAYVQYF.

This chain links TRBV14 with TRBJ2-1; TRBD1 matches at 9 bases. The CDR3 length is 16 residues. The V gene end was trimmed by 4 bases and the J gene end by 2 bases; junction bases not matched to a gene: 6. Germline CDR1 SGHDN, CDR2 FVKESK. The CDR3 DNA is TGTGCCAGCAGCCCCCGGGACAGGGTGCCCTACAATGAGCAGTTCTTC. This translates into CASSPRDRVPYNEQFF.

This clone was seen just once. This chain connects TRBV14 to TRBJ2-1; 7 positions agree with TRBD1. Looked up from germline, CDR1 is SGHDN and CDR2 is FVKESK. This CDR3 spans 18 amino acids. J lost 4 bases, V lost 3 bases, and 15 bases had no gene match. The CDR3 nucleotides are TGTGCCAGCAGCCAGCGATGGACCGGGACAGATTTTTACAATGAGCAGTTCTTC. Protein product: CASSQRWTGTDFYNEQFF.

The V call is TRBV23-1, the J call TRBJ2-7; 8 nucleotides agree with TRBD1. TRBV23-1 is labeled an ORF, and its function is uncertain. J gave up 5 bases and V 7 bases, and 7 bases lay outside the gene matches. The CDR3 spans 13 residues. The CDR3 is CASTRDRGHEQYF. CDR3 nucleotides: TGCGCCAGCACCCGCGACAGGGGCCACGAGCAGTACTTC.

V and J are TRBV6-5 and TRBJ1-2; 9 bases map to TRBD1. The V segment lost 2 bases and the J segment 7 bases; nucleotides outside the gene matches: 11. The CDR3 has 16 amino acids. CDR1 and CDR2 (germline): MNHEY, SVGAGI. The CDR3 loop reads CASSYDGTGPLRGYTF. CDR3 in DNA: TGTGCCAGCAGTTACGACGGGACAGGGCCTTTGCGTGGCTACACCTTC.

This clone was seen only once. The J gene is TRBJ1-2, the V gene TRBV5-6; D is undetermined. Trimming shortened V by 4 bases and J by 0 bases, and 7 bases separated the two germline ends. The CDR3 extends over 13 amino acids. The V gene's germline CDR1 is SGHDT and CDR2 YYEEEE. The CDR3: CASSSFSNYGYTF. The DNA of the CDR3 is TGTGCCAGCAGCAGCTTCTCTAACTATGGCTACACCTTC.

The rearrangement joins TRBV19 to TRBJ1-2; D gene uncertain. The CDR3 extends over 15 amino acids. The germline V gene has CDR1 LNHDA and CDR2 SQIVND (reference sequence). V lost 9 bases and J 2 bases, leaving 19 bases between the germline ends. The CDR3 DNA is TGTGCCAGCAACCCCGGAGCCACTTGGAACTATGGCTACACCTTC. This encodes CASNPGATWNYGYTF.

The chain has TRBV18 and TRBJ2-1; tentatively, D is TRBD2 (6 bases). The CDR3 sequence is 16 residues long. Trimming stripped 3 bases from V and 7 bases from J, with 19 bases between. The germline V gene encodes CDR1 KGHSH and CDR2 LQKENI. CDR3 sequence: CASSPGWTRGGNEQFF. CDR3 bases: TGTGCCAGCTCACCGGGGTGGACGCGTGGGGGGAATGAGCAGTTCTTC.

The chain is built from TRBV19 and TRBJ2-5, with 8 positions matching TRBD1. With V trimmed by 8 bases and J by 2 bases, 4 bases remained unmatched. The V gene's germline CDR1 is LNHDA and CDR2 SQIVND (reference sequence). The CDR3 sequence is 13 residues long. The CDR3 sequence: CASEDRAQETQYF. CDR3 sequence (DNA): TGTGCCAGTGAGGACAGGGCACAAGAGACCCAGTACTTC.

The J gene is TRBJ2-5, the V gene TRBV9; D is perhaps TRBD2 (6 bases). Germline values: CDR1 SGDLS, CDR2 YYNGEE. V was shortened by 3 bases and J by 6 bases, with 12 bases between the two germline ends. This CDR3 has 13 amino acids. For the CDR3, the DNA is TGTGCCAGCAGCGAGGGACTCGTGCAGACCCAGTACTTC. Protein sequence: CASSEGLVQTQYF.

This chain joins TRBV27 and TRBJ2-7; D may correspond to TRBD1 or TRBD2 (6 bases each). The CDR3 covers 16 residues. V gave up 4 bases and J gave up 3 bases, with 19 bases separating them. Germline V lookup: CDR1 MNHEY, CDR2 SMNVEV (reference sequence). In nucleotides, the CDR3 is TGTGCCAGCAGTTACGGTGGCCCGGGGGCCGTCTACGAGCAGTACTTC. Its translation: CASSYGGPGAVYEQYF.

This chain uses TRBV10-3 with TRBJ1-1; no firm D call. This CDR3 comprises 14 residues. Deletions cut 1 base from V and 4 bases from J, with 10 bases between. Germline V gene lookup returns CDR1 ENHRY and CDR2 SYGVKD. DNA for the CDR3: TGTGCCATCAGTGAGTTCGAAGGGCGCACTGAAGCTTTCTTT. This gives the protein CAISEFEGRTEAFF.

The chain links TRBV28 to TRBJ1-6, with unresolved D. Germline values: CDR1 MDHEN, CDR2 SYDVKM. The CDR3 consists of 15 residues. V was trimmed by 3 bases and J by 7 bases, leaving 13 bases between them. CDR3: CASSLALLGNSPLHF. The CDR3 DNA reads as TGTGCCAGCAGTTTGGCGCTCTTGGGCAATTCACCCCTCCACTTT.

This clone was observed a single time. The chain is built from TRBV6-1 and TRBJ2-7; a possible D gene is TRBD1 (5 bases). This CDR3 is built from 14 residues. Germline V gene lookup returns CDR1 MNHNS and CDR2 SASEGT. Trimming stripped 4 bases from V and 2 bases from J, with 12 bases between. CDR3 sequence reads: CASSGPGITYEQYF. The CDR3 DNA sequence: TGTGCCAGCAGTGGGCCAGGGATAACCTACGAGCAGTACTTC.

The chain joins TRBV19 to TRBJ1-2; D remains ambiguous. The germline CDR1 and CDR2 sequences are LNHDA and SQIVND (reference sequence). The CDR3 is 13 residues long. Trimming pared 7 bases from V and 2 bases from J, leaving 11 bases between. This CDR3 reads CASTPQQNYGYTF. The CDR3 DNA is TGTGCCAGTACCCCCCAACAGAACTATGGCTACACCTTC.

This chain joins TRBV5-4 and TRBJ1-3, with a tentative D call TRBD1 (6 bases). This CDR3 has 18 amino acids. The germline V gene encodes CDR1 SGHNT and CDR2 YYREEE (reference sequence). The V end was cut by 0 bases, the J end by 0 bases, with 16 bases between. CDR3 DNA sequence: TGTGCCAGCAGCTTGGGCGGGAGACAGGAACTCTCTGGAAACACCATATATTTT. Protein sequence: CASSLGGRQELSGNTIYF.

This chain uses TRBV19 with TRBJ2-1; 10 nucleotides match TRBD2. CDR1 and CDR2 (germline): LNHDA, SQIVND (reference sequence). This CDR3 region has 16 residues. The junction had 9 bases not matched to a gene; V was cut back by 4 bases and J by 6 bases. The CDR3 here is CASSTFKAGGLNEQFF. The CDR3 coding sequence is TGTGCCAGTAGTACCTTTAAAGCGGGGGGGCTCAATGAGCAGTTCTTC. Complete variable domain (other parts from reference TRBV19 and TRBJ2-1): DGGITQSPKYLFRKEGQNVTLSCEQNLNHDAMYWYRQDPGQGLRLIYYSQIVNDFQKGDIAEGYSVSREKKESFPLTVTSAQKNPTAFYLCASSTFKAGGLNEQFFGPGTRLTVL.